A single sample is the source of the 22 T cell receptor beta chains below, sequenced in a study of T cell repertoires in aging, cancer and after chemotherapy (dated by TCRdb to about 2019). Sequencing was carried out with an Illumina MiSeq. Rearranged TRB sequences spanning V, D and J segments were amplified in a multiplex touch-down PCR with a mixed TRB-A/B primer pool. Using fastp at Q25 and MiXCR, TCRdb reprocessed the public reads and kept productive beta chains. Rows with one shared CDR3 protein collapse into an entry with the most common genes and DNA. The sample includes about 12,000 distinct CDR3 sequences, with 30% to 35% observed a single time. Over 9.5% of the sample rests with the top ten. TCR beta rearrangements were amplified from genomic DNA isolated from peripheral blood, not from sorted cells or RNA. The sequenced material came from blood. These receptors originate from a human donor in good health. The donor label of this sample is uncertain.

This clonotype was observed a few times. The chain couples TRBV5-6 to TRBJ2-5; 11 nucleotides align to TRBD1. The germline V gene encodes CDR1 SGHDT and CDR2 YYEEEE. V lost 5 bases and J lost 5; bases outside the gene matches: 5. The CDR3 is made up of 14 amino acids. The CDR3 sequence: CASRSGTGGETQYF. DNA of the CDR3: TGTGCCAGCAGATCCGGGACAGGGGGGGAGACCCAGTACTTC.

The rearrangement uses TRBV7-9 and TRBJ1-5; possibly TRBD1 for D (5 bases). With 11 bases removed from V and 0 bases from J, the gap between germline ends came to 14 bases. The CDR3 runs 14 residues. The germline V gene encodes CDR1 SEHNR and CDR2 FQNEAQ (reference sequence). The CDR3 DNA is TGTGCCGCGAGTGGGGCCAGTAGCAATCAGCCCCAGCATTTT. Translating it yields CAASGASSNQPQHF. Full variable domain (outside the CDR3, taken from reference TRBV7-9 and TRBJ1-5): DTGVSQNPRHKITKRGQNVTFRCDPISEHNRLYWYRQTLGQGPEFLTYFQNEAQLEKSRLLSDRFSAERPKGSFSTLEIQRTEQGDSAMYLCAASGASSNQPQHFGDGTRLSIL.

In its sample, this clonotype was seen a few times. The chain uses TRBV25-1 and TRBJ2-6; D assignment may be TRBD1 or TRBD2 (5 bases each). CDR3 length: 15 amino acids. The ends were cut back, 7 bases at V and 2 bases at J, with 12 bases in the middle. CDR1 MGHDK and CDR2 SYGVNS come from the germline V gene. The CDR3 spells CASTPGGAGANVLTF. The CDR3 DNA reads as TGTGCCAGCACCCCTGGGGGAGCTGGGGCCAACGTCCTGACTTTC.

V and J are TRBV19 and TRBJ2-3, with 7 bases aligning to TRBD2. Germline lookup yields CDR1 LNHDA and CDR2 SQIVND (reference sequence). The CDR3 contains 16 residues. Trimming removed 9 bases from V and 0 bases from J; junction bases left unmatched: 12. CDR3 residues: CASALGGGWSTDTQYF. The CDR3 DNA follows: TGTGCCAGCGCCTTGGGGGGGGGATGGAGCACAGATACGCAGTATTTT.

The J gene is TRBJ1-3, the V gene TRBV10-3; the D is unclear. The CDR3 is made up of 16 amino acids. The V end was cut by 5 bases, the J end by 0 bases, with 14 bases between. Looked up from germline, CDR1 is ENHRY and CDR2 is SYGVKD. The DNA of the CDR3 is TGTGCCATCAGTCGAAAGGACGTCAACTCTGGAAACACCATATATTTT. This codes for CAISRKDVNSGNTIYF.

This chain connects TRBV12-3 or TRBV12-4 to TRBJ1-1; no definite D call. V was cut by 2 bases and J by 5 bases, with 6 bases left in between. This CDR3 is 12 amino acids long. This chain's CDR3 is CASSLYETEAFF. The CDR3 DNA reads as TGTGCCAGCAGTTTATACGAGACTGAAGCTTTCTTT.

This clonotype is labeled as medium-sized. This sequence joins TRBV13 and TRBJ2-6; D is tentatively TRBD1 or TRBD2 (5 bases each). CDR3 length: 16 amino acids. Germline CDR1 and CDR2: PRHDT and FYEKMQ (reference sequence). With 11 bases removed from V and 0 bases from J, the gap between germline ends came to 17 bases. CDR3 coding DNA: TGTGCCTCTAGACGGGACGGCCGCTCTGGGGCCAACGTCCTGACTTTC. Translated: CASRRDGRSGANVLTF.

This clonotype is medium-sized in the sample. This rearrangement joins TRBV5-6 to TRBJ1-6; the D is unclear. CDR1 and CDR2 from the germline V gene are SGHDT and YYEEEE. V lost 0 bases, J lost 10 bases, and 5 bases lay in between. This CDR3 has 12 amino acids. Written as DNA, the CDR3 is TGTGCCAGCAGCTTGGTGGGCTCACCCCTCCACTTT. Its protein is CASSLVGSPLHF.

Within the sample, this clonotype is medium-sized. V and J are TRBV18 and TRBJ2-6; D possibly corresponds to TRBD1 (6 bases). Between the trimmed V and J ends, which lost 5 bases and 0 bases, there was a span of 8 bases. The CDR3 totals 15 residues. Germline CDR1 is KGHSH and CDR2 is LQKENI. The CDR3, as DNA: TGTGCCAGCTCAGCGGACAGCTCTGGGGCCAACGTCCTGACTTTC. Translation gives CASSADSSGANVLTF.

This clonotype was found a few times. The chain has TRBV18 and TRBJ2-7, with 7 bases matching TRBD2. The V segment lost 3 bases and the J segment 4 bases; nucleotides outside the gene matches: 3. The CDR3 is made up of 13 amino acids. From germline, CDR1 is KGHSH and CDR2 LQKENI. The CDR3 is CASSPGTTYEQYF. In nucleotides, the CDR3 is TGTGCCAGCTCACCCGGGACTACATACGAGCAGTACTTC. Full variable domain (rest looked up from reference TRBV18 and TRBJ2-7): NAGVMQNPRHLVRRRGQEARLRCSPMKGHSHVYWYRQLPEEGLKFMVYLQKENIIDESGMPKERFSAEFPKEGPSILRIQQVVRGDSAAYFCASSPGTTYEQYFGPGTRLTVT.

The DNA for the CDR3 is TGCGCCAGCAGCGCCGTGGGGGGCGACTATGGCTACACCTTC. Residues: CASSAVGGDYGYTF. The chain uses TRBV5-1 and TRBJ1-2, with D perhaps matching TRBD1 (6 bases). Looked up from germline, CDR1 is SGHRS and CDR2 is YFSETQ. Between the trimmed V and J ends, which lost 4 bases and 3 bases, there was a span of 13 bases. CDR3 length equals 14 residues.

The V call is TRBV6-2 or TRBV6-3, the J call TRBJ1-6; no clear D gene. Germline values: CDR1 MNHEY, CDR2 SVGEGT. Trimming left V 6 bases short and J 5 bases short, with 11 bases between. This CDR3 is 14 amino acids long. CDR3 bases: TGTGCCAGCAGCTCGGTGGGAGATAATTCACCCCTCCACTTT. It yields the protein CASSSVGDNSPLHF.

This clonotype qualifies as medium-sized. This chain joins TRBV27 and TRBJ1-4; D call uncertain. Germline V gene lookup returns CDR1 MNHEY and CDR2 SMNVEV (reference sequence). CDR3 length equals 16 residues. V dropped 5 bases and J dropped 8 bases, with 21 bases sitting between them. CDR3 region: CASSAMVTAVWEKLFF. The CDR3 DNA follows: TGTGCCAGCAGTGCAATGGTAACCGCGGTGTGGGAAAAACTGTTTTTT.

Comment on this clonotype: Possible read error: a much larger clone is one base away. V usage is TRBV6-5 and J usage is TRBJ1-1; D is ambiguous. The CDR3 length is 13 residues. Germline V gene data show CDR1 as MNHEY and CDR2 as SVGAGI. CDR3 region: CTSSEGPWTEAFF. In DNA form, the CDR3 reads TGTACCAGCAGTGAAGGTCCATGGACTGAAGCTTTCTTT.

The rearrangement links TRBV12-3 or TRBV12-4 to TRBJ2-7; 7 bases agree with TRBD1. The V and J ends lost 6 bases and 9 bases, in that order; junction bases with no gene match: 17. CDR3 length: 15 amino acids. CDR3 DNA: TGTGCCAGCAGCCCTACCCTGACAGGGCCTGCGGGGCAGTACTTC. Translation gives CASSPTLTGPAGQYF.

The genes are TRBV29-1 and TRBJ2-3; 13 bases align to TRBD2. CDR1 SQVTM and CDR2 ANQGSEA come from the germline V gene. V dropped 5 bases and J dropped 1; count of bases not matched to a gene: 3. There are 15 residues in the CDR3. CDR3 DNA sequence: TGCAGCGTTCTCGGGACTAGCGGGGGCACAGATACGCAGTATTTT. Residues: CSVLGTSGGTDTQYF.

V usage is TRBV5-6 and J usage is TRBJ2-5; D not certain. CDR1 is SGHDT and CDR2 is YYEEEE in the germline V gene. The CDR3 covers 15 residues. Trimming took off 2 bases at V and 1 base at J, with 12 bases between the two ends. The CDR3 sequence is CASSFLGGSQETQYF. The CDR3 nucleotides are TGTGCCAGCAGCTTCCTGGGTGGCAGCCAAGAGACCCAGTACTTC.

This chain links TRBV10-1 with TRBJ2-3; D might be TRBD2 (6 bases). The CDR3 runs 14 residues. The germline V and J ends were trimmed by 5 bases and 2 bases, with 11 bases remaining between them. CDR1 is WNHNN, CDR2 SYGVQD, per germline (reference sequence). The CDR3 protein is CASSRGGDTDTQYF. The CDR3 DNA reads as TGCGCCAGCAGTAGGGGAGGAGACACAGATACGCAGTATTTT.

This clonotype was seen only a few times. The chain links TRBV6-1 to TRBJ2-1, with 10 bases that match TRBD2. J was trimmed by 3 bases and V by 7 bases; bases with no gene match: 6. Germline assignment: CDR1 MNHNS and CDR2 SASEGT. The CDR3 runs to 15 residues. Here the CDR3 DNA reads TGTGCCAGCATCGTTGGACTAGCGGTCTACAATGAGCAGTTCTTC. It is translated as CASIVGLAVYNEQFF.

This clonotype has more than one count but fewer than ten. The chain employs TRBV18 and TRBJ1-2, with a possible D match to TRBD1 (6 bases). CDR1 and CDR2 from the germline V gene are KGHSH and LQKENI. V lost 3 bases to trimming and J lost 6 bases, with 17 bases between them. This CDR3 has 15 amino acids. CDR3 residues: CASSPIGGLAHGYTF. In DNA, the CDR3 is TGTGCCAGCTCACCGATAGGGGGATTAGCACATGGCTACACCTTC.

This rearrangement joins TRBV18 to TRBJ2-7; 7 positions match TRBD2. This CDR3 is built from 15 residues. Germline assignment: CDR1 KGHSH and CDR2 LQKENI. Germline trimming cut 6 bases from V and 6 bases from J; bases unmatched to any gene: 14. The CDR3 region has the DNA TGTGCCAGCTCGTCTGAACGAGCGGGGCTCGGCGAGCAGTACTTC. The encoded protein is CASSSERAGLGEQYF. The whole variable domain, remainder taken from reference TRBV18 and TRBJ2-7, is NAGVMQNPRHLVRRRGQEARLRCSPMKGHSHVYWYRQLPEEGLKFMVYLQKENIIDESGMPKERFSAEFPKEGPSILRIQQVVRGDSAAYFCASSSERAGLGEQYFGPGTRLTVT.

This clonotype turned up a few times. A clone one base away is much larger, so this may be a read error. V gene TRBV29-1 combines with J gene TRBJ2-1; D possibly corresponds to TRBD1 (5 bases). CDR3 length: 14 amino acids. The V and J ends lost 4 bases and 5 bases respectively, with 15 bases between them. CDR1 and CDR2 from the germline V gene are SQVTM and ANQGSEA. The CDR3 is CSVVARATHNEQFF. As DNA, the CDR3 is TGCAGCGTTGTGGCCAGGGCTACCCACAATGAGCAGTTCTTC.